This T cell receptor beta chain was sequenced during a study of T-cell memory formation after mild COVID-19. The overall study: TCR clusters were mostly confined to one donor each.

V shed 2 bases and J 0 bases; nucleotides not matched to a gene: 12. Per the germline V gene, CDR1 is SGHTA and CDR2 is FQGNSA. The CDR3 totals 19 residues. The study's findings and limits: Cross-reactive memory apparently joined, as some responding clones appeared in pre-infection memory. Clonal second-wave expansions that peaked on day 37 had unconfirmed SARS-CoV-2 specificity.

Constant-segment-primed 5'RACE gave TCR alpha and TCR beta cDNA libraries with sample barcodes and UMIs. TCRdb fed the 5' RACE reads into MiXCR, producing one record per CDR3 protein. The data hold about 130,000 distinct CDR3 sequences, with 5% to 6.5% observed a single time. A remark on this clonotype: Antigen specificity is unknown.

This chain links TRBV7-2 with TRBJ2-7, with TRBD2 matching over 11 bases. The source material was PBMCs or a T cell subset sorted from them (not recorded which). This receptor was taken from an adult woman who had mild COVID-19 (a few samples of this study predate the infection). Cell type and time point are not known. The CDR3 is CASSLRVLAGARHSYEQYF. The CDR3, as DNA: TGTGCCAGCAGCTTAAGGGTACTAGCGGGAGCTCGACACTCCTACGAGCAGTACTTC.